The next 30 T cell receptor beta chains were all read from a single sample in a study of metastatic and nonmetastatic thyroid tumors. TCRdb redid the clone calls on the PCR reads using MiXCR. The sample lists about 69,000 clones; 14% were seen once. Treatment of any kind had been given to no patient before thyroid surgery. The sample was blood. These receptors all stem from a male donor with papillary thyroid cancer or a benign thyroid nodule (not recorded which). Some clones in this sample may be carry-over from other donors' samples.

In its sample, this clone was seen many times. The rearrangement links TRBV19 to TRBJ1-1, with D possibly being TRBD1 (6 bases). CDR1 LNHDA and CDR2 SQIVND come from the germline V gene (reference sequence). The CDR3 length is 13 residues. V was shortened by 9 bases and J by 1 base, with 12 bases between the two germline ends. CDR3 sequence: CASKDSWNTEAFF. DNA for the CDR3: TGTGCCAGCAAGGACAGCTGGAACACTGAAGCTTTCTTT.

This clone was seen repeatedly, ten times or more. The genes are TRBV2 and TRBJ1-5, with D uncertain. Trimming pared 2 bases from V and 4 bases from J, leaving 6 bases between. CDR3 length equals 13 residues. From germline, CDR1 is SNHLY and CDR2 FYNNEI. The CDR3 sequence is CASSELENQPQHF. The CDR3 DNA reads TGTGCCAGCAGTGAATTGGAGAATCAGCCCCAGCATTTT.

This clone was observed at least ten times. CDR3 sequence reads: CASSFASGRGNNEQFF. CDR3 bases: TGTGCCAGCAGCTTCGCAAGCGGGAGAGGGAACAATGAGCAGTTCTTC. The V call is TRBV7-9, the J call TRBJ2-1; TRBD2 matches 8 bases. With V trimmed by 3 bases and J by 5 bases, 9 bases remained unmatched. CDR3 length: 16 residues. Looked up from germline, CDR1 is SEHNR and CDR2 is FQNEAQ (reference sequence).

This clone was seen repeatedly, ten times or more. The chain carries TRBV3-1 and TRBJ1-3; TRBD1 is a possible D gene (5 bases). This CDR3 has 16 residues. Germline V CDR1 and CDR2: LGHDT, YNNKEL (reference sequence). Trimming shortened V by 0 bases and J by 7 bases, and 16 bases separated the two germline ends. CDR3 loop: CASSQEMQGKSNTIYF. The CDR3 DNA sequence: TGTGCCAGCAGCCAAGAAATGCAGGGCAAATCGAACACCATATATTTT.

This clone was counted ten times or more. The chain employs TRBV30 and TRBJ1-1; D unclear. V lost 1 base and J 3 bases, leaving 9 bases between the germline ends. This CDR3 comprises 13 residues. In germline, CDR1 is GTSNPN, CDR2 SVGIG (reference sequence). CDR3 loop: CAWSGSRYTEAFF. CDR3 sequence (DNA): TGTGCCTGGAGTGGTTCACGATACACTGAAGCTTTCTTT.

This clone appeared many times. This chain connects TRBV19 to TRBJ2-3; 8 bases fit TRBD1. Germline V gives CDR1 LNHDA, CDR2 SQIVND (reference sequence). V lost 4 bases and J lost 5; bases outside the gene matches: 8. CDR3 size: 15 residues. The CDR3 DNA sequence: TGTGCCAGTAGTAAGGGGACAGGCCATAAAGATACGCAGTATTTT. This sequence encodes CASSKGTGHKDTQYF.

This clone was seen at least ten times. CDR3: CASSKDPSSYEQYV. In DNA form, the CDR3 reads TGTGCCAGCAGCAAGGACCCCTCTTCCTACGAGCAGTACGTC. The J gene is TRBJ2-7, the V gene TRBV7-6; D remains unclear. CDR3 length: 14 residues. Trimming took 5 bases from V and 1 from J, leaving 12 bases between them. Germline V gene data show CDR1 as SGHVS and CDR2 as FNYEAQ.

V is TRBV3-1 and J is TRBJ2-7; a possible D gene is TRBD2 (6 bases). CDR3 length equals 15 residues. V was shortened by 9 bases and J by 4 bases, with 22 bases between the two germline ends. Germline loops: CDR1 LGHDT, CDR2 YNNKEL (reference sequence). The CDR3 DNA sequence: TGTGCCAGAAGACCTCAGGAGGGCAGGGTGTACGAGCAGTACTTC. Encoded protein: CARRPQEGRVYEQYF.

This clone was picked up many times. The V gene is TRBV10-2, the J gene TRBJ2-1; 8 bases are shared with TRBD2. The CDR3 length is 15 residues. The germline V gene has CDR1 WSHSY and CDR2 SAAADI. After removal of 6 bases from V and 4 bases from J, the junction contained 8 bases not matched to a gene. CDR3 nucleotide sequence: TGCGCCAGCAGGGTAGCGGGGAGTTCGTACAATGAGCAGTTCTTC. It yields the protein CASRVAGSSYNEQFF.

This clone was counted ten times or more. The chain employs TRBV10-1 and TRBJ2-1; no definite D call. Germline loops: CDR1 WNHNN, CDR2 SYGVQD (reference sequence). The CDR3 has 11 residues. Deletions cut 2 bases from V and 12 bases from J, with 8 bases between. The CDR3 region has the DNA TGCGCCAGCAGTGAGGGTCTGGGGCAGTTCTTC. Encoded protein: CASSEGLGQFF.

This chain links TRBV10-1 with TRBJ1-1, with 8 bases matching TRBD1. CDR1 and CDR2 (germline): WNHNN, SYGVQD (reference sequence). The length of the CDR3 is 15 residues. V shed 4 bases and J 4 bases; nucleotides not matched to a gene: 8. The CDR3 loop reads CASSGDRWLVTEAFF. For the CDR3, the DNA is TGCGCCAGCAGTGGGGACAGGTGGCTGGTCACTGAAGCTTTCTTT.

The table lists this clone with many counts. V gene TRBV7-9 combines with J gene TRBJ2-3; 9 nucleotides match TRBD2. Germline trimming cut 5 bases from V and 8 bases from J; bases unmatched to any gene: 11. The CDR3 has 15 amino acids. The germline CDR1 and CDR2 sequences are SEHNR and FQNEAQ (reference sequence). For the CDR3, the DNA is TGTGCCAGCAGCCCCGGGACTAGCTTCTCAAGTACGCAGTATTTT. It encodes CASSPGTSFSSTQYF.

This clone was picked up many times. The gene calls are TRBV18 and TRBJ1-5, with D unresolved. This CDR3 region has 17 residues. Germline V CDR1 and CDR2: KGHSH, LQKENI. Trimming pared 5 bases from V and 0 bases from J, leaving 17 bases between. The CDR3 loop reads CASSTGFGVYSNQPQHF. As DNA, the CDR3 is TGTGCCAGCTCAACGGGGTTCGGGGTGTATAGCAATCAGCCCCAGCATTTT.

V and J are TRBV3-1 and TRBJ2-1, with D possibly matching TRBD1 (5 bases). The CDR3 is made up of 15 amino acids. Germline CDR1 reads LGHDT; CDR2 reads YNNKEL (reference sequence). V was trimmed by 4 bases and J by 0 bases, leaving 10 bases between them. The DNA for the CDR3 is TGTGCCAGCAGCCTCAGCGACAGCTCCTACAATGAGCAGTTCTTC. Its translation is CASSLSDSSYNEQFF.

This clone was detected a few times. The junction does not match germline at one end; this may be a read error. The rearrangement links TRBV6-5 to TRBJ2-1, with TRBD2 matching over 9 bases. The germline gives CDR1 MNHEY, CDR2 SVGAGI. This CDR3 has 17 residues. The CDR3 sequence is CASIYPTGLAGMDEQFF. The DNA for the CDR3 is TGTGCCAGCATTTACCCGACGGGGCTAGCGGGAATGGATGAGCAGTTCTTC.

This clone was recorded a few times. The missing conserved phenylalanine or tryptophan at the end of this CDR3 makes a read error likely. The chain employs TRBV27 and TRBJ2-2; D perhaps matches TRBD1 (5 bases). In germline, CDR1 is MNHEY, CDR2 SMNVEV (reference sequence). This CDR3 has 16 residues. The CDR3 nucleotides are TGTGCCAGCAGTTTCGTCCCCAGGGCAAACACAGGGGAGCTGTTTTCT. Its translation is CASSFVPRANTGELFS.

In its sample, this clone was seen many times. In nucleotides, the CDR3 is TGTGCCAGCAGTGAATGGGGGACTAGCGGCTCCGAGCAGTACTTC. Translated: CASSEWGTSGSEQYF. The chain is built from TRBV2 and TRBJ2-7, with 11 bases aligning to TRBD2. The CDR3 has 15 residues. V trimming: 2 bases; J trimming: 6 bases; junction bases outside the gene matches: 6. CDR1 SNHLY and CDR2 FYNNEI come from the germline V gene.

Many counts were recorded for this clone. The chain couples TRBV30 to TRBJ2-7, with D perhaps TRBD1 or TRBD2 (5 bases each). V lost 3 bases and J lost 2, with 14 bases in between. This CDR3 contains 14 residues. The germline CDR1 and CDR2 sequences are GTSNPN and SVGIG (reference sequence). The CDR3 sequence: CAWSGDPATYEQYF. The CDR3 region has the DNA TGTGCCTGGAGCGGGGACCCCGCAACCTACGAGCAGTACTTC.

The chain joins TRBV7-6 to TRBJ1-1; no reliable D call. Trimming left V 4 bases short and J 12 bases short, with 15 bases between. CDR3 length equals 12 residues. The germline V gene has CDR1 SGHVS and CDR2 FNYEAQ. The CDR3 nucleotides read TGTGCCAGCAGCTCTCCCAGGTGGCTATCTTTCTTT. This codes for CASSSPRWLSFF. Supplemented by reference TRBV7-6 and TRBJ1-1, the full variable domain reads GAGVSQSPRYKVTKRGQDVALRCDPISGHVSLYWYRQALGQGPEFLTYFNYEAQQDKSGLPNDRFSAERPEGSISTLTIQRTEQRDSAMYRCASSSPRWLSFFGQGTRLTVV.

This clone was seen a handful of times. A read error may be the cause here, since a much bigger clone is one base away. The chain joins TRBV15 to TRBJ2-6, with TRBD1 matching 8 bases. The CDR3 runs to 16 residues. Per the germline V gene, CDR1 is LNHNV and CDR2 is YYDKDF (reference sequence). CDR3 residues: CVTSGTGYSGANVLTF. In DNA, the CDR3 is TGTGTCACCTCCGGGACAGGTTACTCTGGGGCCAACGTCCTGACTTTC.

This clone was detected ten times or more. This chain uses TRBV20-1 with TRBJ1-4, with 8 nucleotides matching TRBD1. The CDR3 covers 16 residues. The V segment lost 3 bases and the J segment 0 bases; nucleotides outside the gene matches: 6. Germline values: CDR1 DFQATT, CDR2 SNEGSKA (reference sequence). DNA of the CDR3: TGCAGTGCTAGCGCCGGACAGGGAGCAACTAATGAAAAACTGTTTTTT. Protein sequence: CSASAGQGATNEKLFF.

This clone was picked up many times. V gene TRBV28 combines with J gene TRBJ1-1; 7 nucleotides match TRBD1. This CDR3 is built from 13 residues. V shed 8 bases and J 4 bases; nucleotides not matched to a gene: 7. Germline V lookup: CDR1 MDHEN, CDR2 SYDVKM. The CDR3 reads CASFTGALTEAFF. The CDR3 DNA follows: TGTGCCAGCTTTACAGGGGCGCTCACTGAAGCTTTCTTT. Full variable domain (outside the CDR3, taken from reference TRBV28 and TRBJ1-1): DVKVTQSSRYLVKRTGEKVFLECVQDMDHENMFWYRQDPGLGLRLIYFSYDVKMKEKGDIPEGYSVSREKKERFSLILESASTNQTSMYLCASFTGALTEAFFGQGTRLTVV.

This clone turned up a few times. Other DNA sequences in this specimen translate into the identical CDR3. The chain recombines TRBV3-1 with TRBJ2-1, with D possibly TRBD2 on 5 matching bases. Germline loops: CDR1 LGHDT, CDR2 YNNKEL (reference sequence). Trimming removed 4 bases from V and 3 bases from J, with 19 bases in between. The CDR3 totals 17 residues. The CDR3 DNA follows: TGTGCCAGCAGCCCCCTCGTAAAGCGGAGACTCTACAATGAGCAGTTCTTC. Its translation: CASSPLVKRRLYNEQFF.

This rearrangement joins TRBV11-2 to TRBJ2-1; D unresolved. Germline V gene lookup returns CDR1 SGHAT and CDR2 FQNNGV. Trimming removed 5 bases from V and 10 bases from J, with 27 bases in between. This CDR3 spans 17 amino acids. In nucleotides, the CDR3 is TGTGCCAGCAGCCCCGCCCCGCGGCCTGGTGGGATTGCGGAGCAGTTCTTC. Its protein is CASSPAPRPGGIAEQFF.

This clone was picked up many times. This rearrangement joins TRBV2 to TRBJ2-5, with D hard to call. V lost 1 base and J 5 bases, leaving 2 bases between the germline ends. Germline values: CDR1 SNHLY, CDR2 FYNNEI. CDR3 length equals 11 residues. This CDR3 reads CASSEGETQYF. The DNA for the CDR3 is TGTGCCAGCAGTGAAGGGGAGACCCAGTACTTC.

This clone was seen only a few times. The chain uses TRBV2 and TRBJ2-7; possibly TRBD2 for D (5 bases). This CDR3 is built from 14 residues. Trimming removed 8 bases at V and 3 bases at J, with 17 bases between. CDR1 is SNHLY, CDR2 FYNNEI, per germline. The CDR3 here is CASEGRTKVYEQYV. In DNA, the CDR3 is TGTGCCAGCGAGGGCCGTACCAAGGTCTACGAGCAGTACGTC.

This clone was counted many times. The V call is TRBV9, the J call TRBJ2-5, with TRBD2 matching 12 bases. V shed 0 bases, J shed 4 bases, and the junction held 10 bases outside the gene matches. This CDR3 has 18 residues. Per the germline V gene, CDR1 is SGDLS and CDR2 is YYNGEE. CDR3: CASSVVGTSGSFGETQYF. CDR3 DNA: TGTGCCAGCAGCGTAGTTGGGACTAGCGGGTCTTTTGGAGAGACCCAGTACTTC.

In its sample, this clone was seen many times. This rearrangement joins TRBV10-3 to TRBJ2-5; maybe TRBD1 (6 bases). Per germline, CDR1 ENHRY and CDR2 SYGVKD. The CDR3 contains 16 residues. V lost 3 bases, J lost 3 bases, and 17 bases lay in between. In DNA form, the CDR3 reads TGTGCCATCAGTGACGGAAACCGGGACACCAAAGAGACCCAGTACTTC. Residues: CAISDGNRDTKETQYF.

The table lists this clone with many counts. Since a much larger clone is just one base distant, this may be a read error. Additional DNA sequences in this sample encode the identical CDR3. The chain uses TRBV20-1 and TRBJ2-1, with D perhaps TRBD2 (5 bases). Per the germline V gene, CDR1 is DFQATT and CDR2 is SNEGSKA (reference sequence). The CDR3 is made up of 13 amino acids. The CDR3 here is CSARHGLNNEQLF. The DNA for the CDR3 is TGCAGTGCTAGGCACGGACTTAACAATGAGCAGCTCTTC.

This clone was picked up many times. The chain employs TRBV7-9 and TRBJ2-3, with 10 bases matching TRBD2. This CDR3 is 14 amino acids long. V dropped 8 bases and J dropped 4; count of bases not matched to a gene: 6. Germline V gene data show CDR1 as SEHNR and CDR2 as FQNEAQ (reference sequence). The CDR3: CASRSSGRADTQYF. For the CDR3, the DNA is TGTGCCAGCCGATCTAGCGGGAGAGCAGATACGCAGTATTTT.